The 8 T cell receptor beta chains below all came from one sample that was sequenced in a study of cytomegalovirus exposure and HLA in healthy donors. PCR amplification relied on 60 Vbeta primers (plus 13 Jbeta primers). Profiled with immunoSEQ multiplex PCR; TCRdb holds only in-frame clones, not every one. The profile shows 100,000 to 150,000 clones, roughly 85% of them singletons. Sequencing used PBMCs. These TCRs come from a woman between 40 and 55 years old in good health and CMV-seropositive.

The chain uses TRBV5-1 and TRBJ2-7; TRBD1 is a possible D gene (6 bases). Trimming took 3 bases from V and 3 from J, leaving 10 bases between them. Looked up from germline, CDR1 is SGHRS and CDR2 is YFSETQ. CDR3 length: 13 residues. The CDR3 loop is CASSYGTRYEQYF. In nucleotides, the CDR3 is TGCGCCAGCAGCTATGGGACACGCTACGAGCAGTACTTC.

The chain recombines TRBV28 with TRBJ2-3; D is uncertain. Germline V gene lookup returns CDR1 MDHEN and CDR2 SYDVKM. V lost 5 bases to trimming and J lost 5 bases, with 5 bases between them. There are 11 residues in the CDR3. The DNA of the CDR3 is TGTGCCAGCAGTCCCCGAGATACGCAGTATTTT. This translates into CASSPRDTQYF.

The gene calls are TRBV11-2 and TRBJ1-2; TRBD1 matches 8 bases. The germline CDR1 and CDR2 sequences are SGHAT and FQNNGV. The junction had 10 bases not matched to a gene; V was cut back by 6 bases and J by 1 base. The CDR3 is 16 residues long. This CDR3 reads CASRITRGQVNYGYTF. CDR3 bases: TGTGCCAGCAGGATAACCAGGGGGCAAGTTAACTATGGCTACACCTTC.

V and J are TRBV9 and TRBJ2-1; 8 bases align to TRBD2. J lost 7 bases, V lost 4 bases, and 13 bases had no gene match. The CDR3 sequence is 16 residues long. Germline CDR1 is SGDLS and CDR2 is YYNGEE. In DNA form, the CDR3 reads TGTGCCAGCAGCTCCTACCTGAGCGGGAGAGCTAATGAGCAGTTCTTC. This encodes CASSSYLSGRANEQFF.

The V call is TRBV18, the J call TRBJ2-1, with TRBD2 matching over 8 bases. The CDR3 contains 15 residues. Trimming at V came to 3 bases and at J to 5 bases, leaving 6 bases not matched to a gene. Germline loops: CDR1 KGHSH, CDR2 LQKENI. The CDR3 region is CASSPSGRRDNEQFF. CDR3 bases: TGTGCCAGCTCACCCAGCGGGAGAAGAGACAATGAGCAGTTCTTC.

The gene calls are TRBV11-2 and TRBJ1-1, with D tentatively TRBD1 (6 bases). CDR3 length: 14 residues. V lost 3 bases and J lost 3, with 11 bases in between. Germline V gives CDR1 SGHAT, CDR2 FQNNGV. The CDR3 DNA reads TGTGCCAGCAGCTTGGCGGACAGTCACACTGAAGCTTTCTTT. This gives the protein CASSLADSHTEAFF.

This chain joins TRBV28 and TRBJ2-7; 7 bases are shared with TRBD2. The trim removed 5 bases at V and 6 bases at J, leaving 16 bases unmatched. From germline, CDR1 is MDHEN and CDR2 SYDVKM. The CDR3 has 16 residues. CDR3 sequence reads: CASSPGGAGMAGEQYF. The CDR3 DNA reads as TGTGCCAGCAGTCCCGGGGGAGCGGGGATGGCGGGCGAGCAGTACTTC. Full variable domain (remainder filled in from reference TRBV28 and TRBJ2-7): DVKVTQSSRYLVKRTGEKVFLECVQDMDHENMFWYRQDPGLGLRLIYFSYDVKMKEKGDIPEGYSVSREKKERFSLILESASTNQTSMYLCASSPGGAGMAGEQYFGPGTRLTVT.

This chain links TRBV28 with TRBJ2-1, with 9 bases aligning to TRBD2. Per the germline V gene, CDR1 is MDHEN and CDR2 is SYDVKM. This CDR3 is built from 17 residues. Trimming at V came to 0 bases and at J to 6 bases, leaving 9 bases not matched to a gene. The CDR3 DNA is TGTGCCAGCAGTTTATGCTTCGGTAGCGGGGGCTGCAATGAGCAGTTCTTC. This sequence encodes CASSLCFGSGGCNEQFF.